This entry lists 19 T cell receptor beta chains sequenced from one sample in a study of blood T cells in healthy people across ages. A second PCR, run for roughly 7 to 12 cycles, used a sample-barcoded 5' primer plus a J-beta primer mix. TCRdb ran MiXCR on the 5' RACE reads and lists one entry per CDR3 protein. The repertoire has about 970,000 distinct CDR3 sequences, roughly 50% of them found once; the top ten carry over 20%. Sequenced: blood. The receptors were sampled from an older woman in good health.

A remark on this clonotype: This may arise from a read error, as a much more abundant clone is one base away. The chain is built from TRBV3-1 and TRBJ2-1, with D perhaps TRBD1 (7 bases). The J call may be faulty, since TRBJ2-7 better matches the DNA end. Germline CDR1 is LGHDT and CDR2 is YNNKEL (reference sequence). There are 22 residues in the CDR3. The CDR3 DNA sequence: TGTGCCAGCAGCCAAGGGAGGGGACGCTTTTTCGTCAGCGGACAGGCCTACAATGAGCAGTACTTC. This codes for CASSQGRGRFFVSGQAYNEQYF.

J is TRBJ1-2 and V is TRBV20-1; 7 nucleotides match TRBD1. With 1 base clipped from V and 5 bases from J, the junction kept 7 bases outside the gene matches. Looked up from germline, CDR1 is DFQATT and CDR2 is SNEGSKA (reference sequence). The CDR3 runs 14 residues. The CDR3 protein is CSARVKGAWYGYTF. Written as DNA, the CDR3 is TGCAGTGCTAGAGTTAAGGGGGCTTGGTATGGCTACACCTTC.

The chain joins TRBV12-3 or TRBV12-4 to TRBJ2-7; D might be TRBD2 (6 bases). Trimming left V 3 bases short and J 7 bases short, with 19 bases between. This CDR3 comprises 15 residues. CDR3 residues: CASSFRQGGPNEQYF. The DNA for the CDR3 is TGTGCCAGCAGTTTTCGGCAGGGAGGCCCCAATGAGCAGTACTTC.

DNA of the CDR3: TGTGCCAGCAGCTTAAAAGGTCTGGGGGCGGGCACTGAAGCTTTCTTT. It yields the protein CASSLKGLGAGTEAFF. V usage is TRBV7-9 and J usage is TRBJ1-1; weak D call: TRBD1 (6 bases). The CDR3 runs 16 residues. Trimming stripped 2 bases from V and 4 bases from J, with 17 bases between. The germline gives CDR1 SEHNR, CDR2 FQNEAQ (reference sequence).

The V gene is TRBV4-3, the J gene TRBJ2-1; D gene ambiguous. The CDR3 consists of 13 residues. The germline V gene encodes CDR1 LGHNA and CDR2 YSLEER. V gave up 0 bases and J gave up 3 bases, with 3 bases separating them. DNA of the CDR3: TGCGCCAGCAGCCAAGATGACTACAATGAGCAGTTCTTC. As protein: CASSQDDYNEQFF.

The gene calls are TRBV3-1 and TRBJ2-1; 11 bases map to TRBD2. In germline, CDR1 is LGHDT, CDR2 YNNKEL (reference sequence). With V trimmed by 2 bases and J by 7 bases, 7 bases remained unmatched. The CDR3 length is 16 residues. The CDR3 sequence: CASSQKTSGSWNEQFF. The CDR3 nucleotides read TGTGCCAGCAGCCAAAAAACTAGCGGGAGTTGGAATGAGCAGTTCTTC.

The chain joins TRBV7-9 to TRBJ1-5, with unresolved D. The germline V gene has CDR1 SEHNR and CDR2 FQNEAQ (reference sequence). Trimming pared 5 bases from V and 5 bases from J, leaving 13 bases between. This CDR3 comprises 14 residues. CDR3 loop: CASSAAGTYQPQHF. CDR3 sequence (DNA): TGTGCCAGCAGCGCCGCAGGTACCTATCAGCCCCAGCATTTT. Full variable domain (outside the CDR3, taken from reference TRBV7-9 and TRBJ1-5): DTGVSQNPRHKITKRGQNVTFRCDPISEHNRLYWYRQTLGQGPEFLTYFQNEAQLEKSRLLSDRFSAERPKGSFSTLEIQRTEQGDSAMYLCASSAAGTYQPQHFGDGTRLSIL.

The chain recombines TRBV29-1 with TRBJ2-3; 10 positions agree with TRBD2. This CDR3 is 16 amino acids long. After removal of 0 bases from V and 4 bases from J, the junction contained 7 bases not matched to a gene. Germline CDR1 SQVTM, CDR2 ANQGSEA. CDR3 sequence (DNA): TGCAGCGTTGAAGATCGGGAACTAGCGGGGCCAGATACGCAGTATTTT. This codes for CSVEDRELAGPDTQYF.

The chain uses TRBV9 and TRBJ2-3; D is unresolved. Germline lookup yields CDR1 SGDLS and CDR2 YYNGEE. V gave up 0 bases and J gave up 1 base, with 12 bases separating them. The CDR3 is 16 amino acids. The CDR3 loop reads CASSVGIGIGTDTQYF. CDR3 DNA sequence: TGTGCCAGCAGCGTAGGAATAGGGATCGGCACAGATACGCAGTATTTT.

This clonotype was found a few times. The CDR3 protein is CASSSSRQETQYF. The CDR3 DNA reads TGTGCCAGCAGTTCGTCCCGCCAAGAGACCCAGTACTTC. V usage is TRBV12-3 or TRBV12-4 and J usage is TRBJ2-5; the D is unclear. Trimming left V 4 bases short and J 1 base short, with 7 bases between. This CDR3 has 13 amino acids.

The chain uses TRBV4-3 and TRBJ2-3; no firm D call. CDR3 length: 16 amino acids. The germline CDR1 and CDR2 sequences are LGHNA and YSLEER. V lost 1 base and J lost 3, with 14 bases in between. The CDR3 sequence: CASSQVVGRGTDTQYF. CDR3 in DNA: TGCGCCAGCAGCCAAGTCGTCGGACGTGGTACAGATACGCAGTATTTT.

DNA for the CDR3: TGCGCCAGCACCGCAGCGGGGCCCCTTGGCAATGAGCAGTTCTTC. Translation gives CASTAAGPLGNEQFF. The V gene is TRBV4-1, the J gene TRBJ2-1, with TRBD2 identical over 7 bases. This CDR3 has 15 amino acids. V lost 7 bases, J lost 6 bases, and 12 bases stayed unmatched. Germline V gene lookup returns CDR1 MGHRA and CDR2 YSYEKL.

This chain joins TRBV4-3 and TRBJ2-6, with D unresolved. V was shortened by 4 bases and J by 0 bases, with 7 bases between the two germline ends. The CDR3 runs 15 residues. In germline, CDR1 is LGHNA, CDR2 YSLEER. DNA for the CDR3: TGCGCCAGCAGCCGAGATGACTCTGGGGCCAACGTCCTGACTTTC. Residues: CASSRDDSGANVLTF.

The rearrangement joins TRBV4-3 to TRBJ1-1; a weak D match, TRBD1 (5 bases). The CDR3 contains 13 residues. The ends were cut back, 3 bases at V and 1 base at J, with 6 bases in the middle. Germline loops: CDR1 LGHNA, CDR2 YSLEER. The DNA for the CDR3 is TGCGCCAGCAGCCACGACAGGAACACTGAAGCTTTCTTT. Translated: CASSHDRNTEAFF.

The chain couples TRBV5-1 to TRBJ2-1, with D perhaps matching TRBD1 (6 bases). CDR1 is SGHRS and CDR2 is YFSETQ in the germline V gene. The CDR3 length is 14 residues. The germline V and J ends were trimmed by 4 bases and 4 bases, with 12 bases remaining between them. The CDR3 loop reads CASSLLQGYNEQFF. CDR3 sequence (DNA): TGCGCCAGCAGCCTATTACAGGGATACAATGAGCAGTTCTTC.

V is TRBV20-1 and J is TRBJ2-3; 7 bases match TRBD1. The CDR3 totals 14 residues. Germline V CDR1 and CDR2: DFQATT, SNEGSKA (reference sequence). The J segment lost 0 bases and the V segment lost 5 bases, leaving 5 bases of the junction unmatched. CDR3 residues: CSARDSTSTDTQYF. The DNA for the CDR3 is TGCAGTGCTCGGGACAGCACTAGCACAGATACGCAGTATTTT.

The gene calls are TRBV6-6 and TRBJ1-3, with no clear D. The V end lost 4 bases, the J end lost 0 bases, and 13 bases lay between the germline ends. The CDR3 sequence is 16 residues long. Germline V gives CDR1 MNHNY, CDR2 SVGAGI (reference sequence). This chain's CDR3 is CASSSSAEGSGNTIYF. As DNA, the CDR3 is TGTGCCAGCAGTTCCTCCGCCGAGGGCTCTGGAAACACCATATATTTT.

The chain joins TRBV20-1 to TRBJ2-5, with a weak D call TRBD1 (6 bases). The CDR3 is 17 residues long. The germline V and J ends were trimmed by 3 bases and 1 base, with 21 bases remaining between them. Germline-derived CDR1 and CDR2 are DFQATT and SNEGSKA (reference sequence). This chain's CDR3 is CSASPTRGTGFQETQYF. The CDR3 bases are TGCAGTGCTAGTCCCACTCGAGGAACAGGGTTCCAAGAGACCCAGTACTTC.

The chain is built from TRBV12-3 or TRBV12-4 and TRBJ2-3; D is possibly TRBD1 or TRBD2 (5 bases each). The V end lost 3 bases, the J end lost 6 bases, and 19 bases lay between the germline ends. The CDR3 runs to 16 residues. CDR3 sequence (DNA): TGTGCCAGCAGTTTTAGGCAGGGCTCACTAGGGGATACGCAGTATTTT. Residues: CASSFRQGSLGDTQYF.